The next 15 T cell receptor beta chains were all read from a single sample in a study of blood T cell repertoires in COVID-19. Clones were sequenced by immunoSEQ multiplex PCR, and TCRdb holds only the in-frame ones, with some missing. The table lists approximately 320,000 clones, approximately 85% of them singletons, with roughly 7% in the top ten. The sample taken for sequencing was peripheral blood. The receptors derive from a human donor in a cohort sampled during active COVID-19.

The V and J genes are TRBV24-1 and TRBJ2-2; 8 nucleotides agree with TRBD1. Germline assignment: CDR1 KGHDR and CDR2 SFDVKD. The CDR3 is made up of 14 amino acids. The V segment lost 9 bases and the J segment 4 bases; nucleotides outside the gene matches: 6. The CDR3 loop is CATSQTGVTGELFF. The CDR3 region has the DNA TGTGCCACCTCCCAGACAGGGGTCACCGGGGAGCTGTTTTTT.

The genes are TRBV6-5 and TRBJ1-1, with D uncertain. The V gene's germline CDR1 is MNHEY and CDR2 SVGAGI. The CDR3 loop spans 13 amino acids. Trimming cost V 6 bases and J 1 base, with 9 bases left between them. CDR3 residues: CASSPRWNTEAFF. For the CDR3, the DNA is TGTGCCAGCAGCCCACGGTGGAACACTGAAGCTTTCTTT.

V is TRBV10-3 and J is TRBJ1-2; no clear D. The germline V gene has CDR1 ENHRY and CDR2 SYGVKD. V was shortened by 9 bases and J by 4 bases, with 15 bases between the two germline ends. The CDR3 has 13 residues. CDR3 sequence (DNA): TGTGCCATAAGTACTGGACTCGTCTATGGCTACACCTTC. Protein sequence: CAISTGLVYGYTF.

The rearrangement joins TRBV4-1 to TRBJ2-4; no clear D gene. The germline V and J ends were trimmed by 0 bases and 7 bases, with 10 bases remaining between them. Germline V CDR1 and CDR2: MGHRA, YSYEKL. This CDR3 contains 14 residues. Here the CDR3 reads CASSQETVGNIQYF. The CDR3 nucleotides are TGCGCCAGCAGCCAAGAAACGGTCGGGAACATTCAGTACTTC.

The J gene is TRBJ1-1, the V gene TRBV5-1; D possibly corresponds to TRBD1 (5 bases). The V end lost 0 bases, the J end lost 7 bases, and 10 bases lay between the germline ends. The germline gives CDR1 SGHRS, CDR2 YFSETQ. This CDR3 is 13 amino acids long. The CDR3 loop reads CASSLAGQFEAFF. Here the CDR3 DNA reads TGCGCCAGCAGCTTGGCCGGACAATTTGAAGCTTTCTTT.

This rearrangement joins TRBV2 to TRBJ2-3; 7 bases agree with TRBD2. The junction had 18 bases not matched to a gene; V was cut back by 6 bases and J by 0 bases. Per the germline V gene, CDR1 is SNHLY and CDR2 is FYNNEI. CDR3 size: 19 residues. The CDR3 bases are TGTGCCAGCAGGGAACGGACTGTGCACTTCGGGGGGAGCACAGATACGCAGTATTTT. Amino acid sequence: CASRERTVHFGGSTDTQYF.

As regards this clone: Other nucleotide sequences in the sample specify the same CDR3. V is TRBV11-2 and J is TRBJ1-4, with TRBD1 matching 7 bases. V was clipped by 1 base and J by 8 bases; unmatched bases: 4. This CDR3 comprises 14 residues. Germline V gives CDR1 SGHAT, CDR2 FQNNGV. The CDR3 coding sequence is TGTGCCAGCAGCTTAGGACAGGGCGGGGAAAAACTGTTTTTT. Translation: CASSLGQGGEKLFF.

About this clone: The sample has other DNA sequences that encode this CDR3 too. The chain uses TRBV5-1 and TRBJ1-2, with 9 bases identical to TRBD1. Unmatched junction bases numbered 4, after V lost 3 bases and J lost 4 bases. Germline values: CDR1 SGHRS, CDR2 YFSETQ. The CDR3 extends over 14 amino acids. CDR3 in amino acids: CASSSGTGSYGYTF. The DNA of the CDR3 is TGCGCCAGCAGCTCGGGGACAGGGAGCTATGGCTACACCTTC. Drawing the rest from reference TRBV5-1 and TRBJ1-2, the complete variable domain is KAGVTQTPRYLIKTRGQQVTLSCSPISGHRSVSWYQQTPGQGLQFLFEYFSETQRNKGNFPGRFSGRQFSNSRSEMNVSTLELGDSALYLCASSSGTGSYGYTFGSGTRLTVV.

The rearrangement joins TRBV19 to TRBJ2-7; possible D gene TRBD2, 5 bases. Per germline, CDR1 LNHDA and CDR2 SQIVND (reference sequence). CDR3 length: 12 residues. V lost 5 bases to trimming and J lost 1 base, with 6 bases between them. The CDR3 is CASSPGSYEQYF. The CDR3 DNA reads TGTGCCAGTAGTCCGGGATCCTACGAGCAGTACTTC.

The CDR3 nucleotides read TGTGCCAGCAGCCGGGCCTCCGGGACTACTTTTTACAATGAGCAGTTCTTC. It translates to CASSRASGTTFYNEQFF. The rearrangement joins TRBV5-5 to TRBJ2-1; 7 bases are shared with TRBD2. The V gene's germline CDR1 is SGHKS and CDR2 YYEKEE (reference sequence). V shed 4 bases, J shed 4 bases, and the junction held 14 bases outside the gene matches. The CDR3 is 17 residues long.

The chain is built from TRBV6-5 and TRBJ2-7, with D possibly matching TRBD1 (6 bases). This CDR3 is 12 amino acids long. Germline lookup yields CDR1 MNHEY and CDR2 SVGAGI. The germline V and J ends were trimmed by 6 bases and 3 bases, with 9 bases remaining between them. The CDR3 loop reads CASRDSLYEQYF. CDR3 in DNA: TGTGCCAGCAGGGACAGCCTCTACGAGCAGTACTTC.

This chain joins TRBV5-8 and TRBJ2-3, with D perhaps matching TRBD2 (6 bases). The CDR3 runs 15 residues. Germline V gene data show CDR1 as SGHTS and CDR2 as YDEGEE. V gave up 4 bases and J gave up 1 base, with 13 bases separating them. The CDR3 protein is CASSLMTGGTDTQYF. The DNA for the CDR3 is TGTGCCAGCAGCCTGATGACGGGGGGCACAGATACGCAGTATTTT. Full variable domain (outside the CDR3, taken from reference TRBV5-8 and TRBJ2-3): EAGVTQSPTHLIKTRGQQATLRCSPISGHTSVYWYQQALGLGLQFLLWYDEGEERNRGNFPPRFSGRQFPNYSSELNVNALELEDSALYLCASSLMTGGTDTQYFGPGTRLTVL.

The chain links TRBV7-3 to TRBJ2-1; perhaps TRBD1 as D (5 bases). The CDR3 has 17 amino acids. The ends were cut back, 5 bases at V and 2 bases at J, with 19 bases in the middle. CDR1 is SGHTA, CDR2 FQGTGA, per germline. CDR3 loop: CASSLTSDSLPYNEQFF. The CDR3 nucleotides read TGTGCCAGCAGCCTCACTTCAGACAGTCTACCCTACAATGAGCAGTTCTTC.

The chain recombines TRBV3-1 (or the pseudogene TRBV3-2) with TRBJ2-6; a possible D gene is TRBD2 (5 bases). The V and J ends lost 0 bases and 7 bases respectively, with 10 bases between them. Germline V gene data show CDR1 as LGHDT and CDR2 as YNNKEL (reference sequence). CDR3 length equals 15 residues. The CDR3 here is CASSQDGGPANVLTF. The CDR3 DNA sequence: TGTGCCAGCAGCCAAGATGGCGGGCCCGCCAACGTCCTGACTTTC.

Worth noting for this clone: This specimen includes other DNA sequences encoding the same CDR3. The chain carries TRBV19 and TRBJ1-1; no definite D call. CDR3 size: 13 residues. The V gene lost 3 bases and the J gene lost 0 bases, with 5 bases spanning the gap. The V gene's germline CDR1 is LNHDA and CDR2 SQIVND (reference sequence). CDR3 coding DNA: TGTGCCAGTAGTATCTCCTTGAACACTGAAGCTTTCTTT. It is translated as CASSISLNTEAFF.